This TCR beta chain derives from a study of blood T cell repertoires in COVID-19 (TCRdb year 2020). Some background on the complete study: Samples covering the acute and convalescent phases of COVID-19 were provided by collaborators in the United States, Italy and Spain. The samples were drawn from two sources: the first 160 participants of the ongoing ImmuneRACE study, and fewer than 1,500 subjects contributed by 6 global collaborators. Sample metadata almost always included a de-identified subject ID, COVID-19 status, age in years and sex. The dataset comprised deeply sampled blood TCRbeta repertoires from subjects exposed to, actively infected with, or recovered from COVID-19. A freely available public database, intended as a resource for researchers studying the immune response to SARS-CoV-2, is where the repertoires were released. Where HLA class I and class II types were available, the types were taken from metadata supplied by the sample provider, not from assay-based typing. The prospective study material was composed of cDNA or gDNA derived from T cells, B-cell-depleted T cells, or PBMCs.

V lost 2 bases and J lost 4 bases; the stretch between them is 8 bases long. Sequences WNHNN (CDR1) and SYGVQD (CDR2) are obtained from the germline V gene (reference sequence). Reading from cysteine to phenylalanine, the CDR3 counts 13 amino acids. Here the CDR3 DNA is all that survives: 39 bases in frame from base 1. Collaborating institutions collected whole blood in K2EDTA tubes following their own protocols. Collaborator samples were shipped for TCRbeta analysis as frozen whole blood, isolated PBMCs, or DNA extracted from either sample type. The immunoSEQ Assay, a bias-controlled multiplex PCR, was used to amplify TCRbeta CDR3 regions from genomic DNA. The authors' analysis ran thus. Nucleated cell counts per sample were estimated from amplification of reference gene primers within the assay. To quantify the absolute abundance of each unique TCRbeta CDR3 rearrangement, sequence reads were collapsed and filtered. For each sample, productive Simpson clonality was calculated as the square root of Simpson's diversity index over productive rearrangements. In its TCRdb copy, this immuneACCESS table keeps in-frame sequences only and misses some clones. Where compared with another copy, unresolved V genes explain less than half of these, and the others have no known cause. D and trimming come from the DNA, and the V and J calls and clone size come from that table. This sample has 35,000 to 45,000 clones in its table, and roughly 87% of those were observed once. 20% of the sample is in the top ten clones.

This clone has a handful of counts. Its antigen is not yet known. Per-base quality was not reported, and no clone a single base away is much larger than it. Broad study findings and their caveats: The quantity of clinical and demographic metadata differed by source and by participant and was supplied without curation.

This TCR was recovered from a man aged 60 to 75 with acute or convalescent COVID-19. The receptor chain draws on TRBV10-1 and TRBJ1-1; the D gene is unclear. The sample taken for sequencing was peripheral blood. Here is the DNA: TGCGCCAGCAGTGAGGATCTATTCACTGAAGCTTTCTTT. Its translation is CASSEDLFTEAFF.